This T cell receptor beta chain was sequenced during a study of blood T cell repertoires in COVID-19. Study at large: T cells, B-cell-depleted T cells, or PBMCs provided the cDNA or gDNA that served as material.

Under the authors' procedure: Amplified reference gene primers provided the basis for estimating nucleated cell counts. Sequencing used immunoSEQ multiplex PCR; TCRdb keeps in-frame clones, though not all of them. D and trimming were read from the DNA, whereas the V and J calls and clone size are those reported in that table. The sample lists 29,000 or so clones; approximately 90% were seen once. This CDR3 has 15 amino acids. The trim removed 4 bases at V and 2 bases at J, leaving 5 bases unmatched. The source material was peripheral blood. This receptor was obtained from a human donor in a cohort sampled during active COVID-19. The J gene is TRBJ2-1, the V gene TRBV5-3, with 8 positions matching TRBD2. TRBV5-3 has ORF status, its function being uncertain. The CDR3 DNA follows: TGTGCCAGAAGCCCAGGAGCGGGGGCCTACAATGAGCAGTTCTTC. As protein: CARSPGAGAYNEQFF.